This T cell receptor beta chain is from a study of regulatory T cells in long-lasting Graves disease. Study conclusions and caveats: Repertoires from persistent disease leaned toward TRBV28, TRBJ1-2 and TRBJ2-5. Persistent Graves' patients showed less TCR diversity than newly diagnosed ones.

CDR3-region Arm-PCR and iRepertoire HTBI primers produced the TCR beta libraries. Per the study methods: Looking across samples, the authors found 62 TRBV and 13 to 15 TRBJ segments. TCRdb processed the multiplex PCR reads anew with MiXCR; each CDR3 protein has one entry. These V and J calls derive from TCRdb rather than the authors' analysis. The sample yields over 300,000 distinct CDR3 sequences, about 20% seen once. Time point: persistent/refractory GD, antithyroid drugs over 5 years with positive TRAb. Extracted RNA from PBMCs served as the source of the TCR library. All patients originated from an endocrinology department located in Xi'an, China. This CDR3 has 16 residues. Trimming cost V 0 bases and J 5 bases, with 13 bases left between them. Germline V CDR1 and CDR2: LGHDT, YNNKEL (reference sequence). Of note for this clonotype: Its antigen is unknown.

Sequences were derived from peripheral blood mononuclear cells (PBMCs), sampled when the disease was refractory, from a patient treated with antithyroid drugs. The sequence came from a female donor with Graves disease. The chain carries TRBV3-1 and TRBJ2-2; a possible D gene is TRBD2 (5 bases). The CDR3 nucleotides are TGTGCCAGCAGCCAAGATCGGGGAGTTTGGACCGGGGAGCTGTTTTTT. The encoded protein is CASSQDRGVWTGELFF.